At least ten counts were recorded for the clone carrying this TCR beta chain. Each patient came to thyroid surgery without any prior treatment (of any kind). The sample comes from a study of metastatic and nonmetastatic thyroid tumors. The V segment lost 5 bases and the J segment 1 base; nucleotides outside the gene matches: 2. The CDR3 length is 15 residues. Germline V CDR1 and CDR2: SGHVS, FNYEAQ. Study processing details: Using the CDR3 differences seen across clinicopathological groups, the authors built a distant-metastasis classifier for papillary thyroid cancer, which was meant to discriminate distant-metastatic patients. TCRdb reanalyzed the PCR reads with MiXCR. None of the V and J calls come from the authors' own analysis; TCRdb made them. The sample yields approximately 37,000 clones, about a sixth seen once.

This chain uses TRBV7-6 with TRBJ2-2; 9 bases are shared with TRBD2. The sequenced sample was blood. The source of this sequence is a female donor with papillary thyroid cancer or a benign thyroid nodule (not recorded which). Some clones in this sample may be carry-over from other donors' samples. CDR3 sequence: CASSLTSGNTGELFF. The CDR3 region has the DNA TGTGCCAGCAGCCTGACTAGCGGGAACACCGGGGAGCTGTTTTTT.